Each of the 23 T cell receptor beta chains below was sequenced from the same sample in a study of CD4 T cells in relation to SARS-CoV-2 and coronaviruses. Using immunoSEQ multiplex PCR, the repertoire was profiled, and TCRdb retains in-frame clones only, with some absent. Of some 35,000 clones in the sample, approximately 88% were seen once. Material for sequencing was memory CD4+ T cells from PBMCs. The receptors originated from an adult with COVID-19.

The chain links TRBV2 to TRBJ1-5; D not certain. V was shortened by 7 bases and J by 0 bases, with 13 bases between the two germline ends. The CDR3 spans 15 residues. From germline, CDR1 is SNHLY and CDR2 FYNNEI. CDR3 nucleotides: TGTGCCAGCAAGGTAGCAGTTACTAGCAATCAGCCCCAGCATTTT. This sequence encodes CASKVAVTSNQPQHF.

V is TRBV27 and J is TRBJ1-6; D gene unclear. V shed 10 bases and J shed 2 bases, with 21 bases lying between them. The CDR3 spans 17 residues. The V gene's germline CDR1 is MNHEY and CDR2 SMNVEV (reference sequence). CDR3 amino acids: CATTAEGSRTYNSPLHF. Here the CDR3 DNA reads TGTGCCACCACCGCGGAGGGCTCTAGGACCTATAATTCACCCCTCCACTTT.

The CDR3 bases are TGTGCCAGCAGCTTAGGACTTCGGGGGGACGGTATGAATTCACCCCTCCACTTT. Its translation is CASSLGLRGDGMNSPLHF. This chain links TRBV7-3 with TRBJ1-6, with D tentatively TRBD1 (5 bases). The V gene lost 2 bases and the J gene lost 7 bases, with 21 bases spanning the gap. CDR1 SGHTA and CDR2 FQGTGA come from the germline V gene. CDR3 size: 18 residues.

The chain has TRBV5-1 and TRBJ2-3, with 8 bases fitting TRBD2. The CDR3 contains 15 residues. Germline V gives CDR1 SGHRS, CDR2 YFSETQ. V shed 2 bases and J 4 bases; nucleotides not matched to a gene: 6. The CDR3 nucleotides read TGCGCCAGCAGCTTTACGGGGGGGCGTCCAGATACGCAGTATTTT. Translating it yields CASSFTGGRPDTQYF.

The chain employs TRBV3-1 (or the pseudogene TRBV3-2) and TRBJ1-3; D gene ambiguous. V was clipped by 4 bases and J by 0 bases, with 13 bases between them. CDR1 is LGHDT and CDR2 is YNNKEL in the germline V gene (reference sequence). CDR3 size: 16 residues. CDR3 in DNA: TGTGCCAGCAGCCGGGGAACCCTCAACTCTGGAAACACCATATATTTT. Its translation is CASSRGTLNSGNTIYF.

The J gene is TRBJ2-1, the V gene TRBV18; 8 bases match TRBD2. V shed 2 bases, J shed 7 bases, and the junction held 7 bases outside the gene matches. The CDR3 consists of 15 residues. Germline-derived CDR1 and CDR2 are KGHSH and LQKENI. The CDR3 nucleotides read TGTGCCAGCTCACCAGTGCGGGGGGCGGAAAATGAGCAGTTCTTC. This sequence encodes CASSPVRGAENEQFF.

V is TRBV6-5 and J is TRBJ1-2, with D possibly being TRBD1 (5 bases). V was clipped by 7 bases and J by 4 bases, with 16 bases between them. The germline CDR1 and CDR2 sequences are MNHEY and SVGAGI. This CDR3 is built from 14 residues. Here the CDR3 reads CASTDGGGAYGYTF. The CDR3 coding sequence is TGTGCCAGCACCGATGGGGGTGGGGCCTATGGCTACACCTTC.

This clone was detected only once. The chain recombines TRBV5-1 with TRBJ2-3, with TRBD1 matching 7 bases. Per germline, CDR1 SGHRS and CDR2 YFSETQ. This CDR3 is 13 amino acids long. J gave up 1 base and V 4 bases, and 0 bases lay outside the gene matches. CDR3 residues: CASSGQGTDTQYF. In DNA form, the CDR3 reads TGCGCCAGCAGCGGACAGGGCACAGATACGCAGTATTTT.

The chain carries TRBV27 and TRBJ1-5; 10 bases agree with TRBD1. The length of the CDR3 is 16 residues. Per the germline V gene, CDR1 is MNHEY and CDR2 is SMNVEV (reference sequence). The V segment lost 5 bases and the J segment 7 bases; nucleotides outside the gene matches: 11. The CDR3 spells CASSASLTGGVQPQHF. The CDR3 DNA sequence: TGTGCCAGCAGTGCCTCCCTGACAGGGGGCGTCCAGCCCCAGCATTTT.

Here the CDR3 reads CASSQVGRGETQYF. The CDR3 DNA reads TGCGCCAGCAGCCAAGTAGGACGGGGGGAGACCCAGTACTTC. The J gene is TRBJ2-5, the V gene TRBV4-3; maybe TRBD2 (6 bases). Germline values: CDR1 LGHNA, CDR2 YSLEER. The V end was cut by 1 base, the J end by 5 bases, with 11 bases between. CDR3 length: 14 amino acids.

This clone has a single count. The chain joins TRBV9 to TRBJ1-5; D is unresolved. The CDR3 runs 14 residues. Trimming pared 0 bases from V and 7 bases from J, leaving 11 bases between. The germline V gene encodes CDR1 SGDLS and CDR2 YYNGEE. DNA of the CDR3: TGTGCCAGCAGCGTAGTGGACTCCGGACAGCCCCAGCATTTT. As protein: CASSVVDSGQPQHF.

The V call is TRBV6-5, the J call TRBJ1-1, with 10 bases identical to TRBD1. V lost 6 bases to trimming and J lost 6 bases; unmatched junction nucleotides: 10. CDR3 length: 15 amino acids. Germline V gene data show CDR1 as MNHEY and CDR2 as SVGAGI. The CDR3: CASRDRDRGRAEAFF. CDR3 nucleotides: TGTGCCAGCAGGGACCGGGACAGGGGACGCGCTGAAGCTTTCTTT.

The chain employs TRBV6-5 and TRBJ1-2; maybe TRBD1 (6 bases). Trimming took 0 bases from V and 3 from J, leaving 14 bases between them. Germline CDR1 MNHEY, CDR2 SVGAGI. This CDR3 contains 16 residues. In DNA form, the CDR3 reads TGTGCCAGCAGTTACTCGCTCGGGGGCGTCGACTATGGCTACACCTTC. As protein: CASSYSLGGVDYGYTF.

This rearrangement joins TRBV7-9 to TRBJ2-3; tentative D call: TRBD2 (5 bases). V dropped 1 base and J dropped 0 bases, with 17 bases sitting between them. The CDR3 totals 18 residues. Germline V lookup: CDR1 SEHNR, CDR2 FQNEAQ (reference sequence). CDR3 sequence reads: CASSLGERSGWSTDTQYF. CDR3 sequence (DNA): TGTGCCAGCAGCTTAGGGGAGAGGTCGGGCTGGAGCACAGATACGCAGTATTTT.

V usage is TRBV30 and J usage is TRBJ2-7; D is possibly TRBD1 (6 bases). Deletions cut 2 bases from V and 7 bases from J, with 15 bases between. Germline CDR1 and CDR2: GTSNPN and SVGIG (reference sequence). There are 13 residues in the CDR3. CDR3 nucleotide sequence: TGTGCCTGGAGTTCCCAACAGGGTTGGGAGCAGTACTTC. It encodes CAWSSQQGWEQYF.

This chain connects TRBV6-6 to TRBJ1-2, with no clear D. V was trimmed by 5 bases and J by 5 bases, leaving 9 bases between them. CDR3 size: 12 residues. Germline CDR1 is MNHNY and CDR2 is SVGAGI (reference sequence). The CDR3 sequence: CASSTPGYGYTF. The CDR3 DNA sequence: TGTGCCAGCAGTACCCCTGGGTATGGCTACACCTTC.

The gene calls are TRBV12-3 or TRBV12-4 and TRBJ2-7; D remains unclear. CDR3 length: 12 amino acids. Trimming took 3 bases from V and 5 from J, leaving 8 bases between them. CDR3 sequence: CASSFLWNEQYF. CDR3 DNA sequence: TGTGCCAGCAGTTTTTTGTGGAACGAGCAGTACTTC.

This chain joins TRBV3-1 (or the pseudogene TRBV3-2) and TRBJ1-1; perhaps TRBD1 as D (5 bases). The germline V gene has CDR1 LGHDT and CDR2 YNNKEL (reference sequence). The CDR3 is 14 residues long. V was pared by 5 bases and J by 5 bases, with 15 bases between. CDR3 loop: CASSKGPEGTEAFF. For the CDR3, the DNA is TGTGCCAGCAGCAAGGGTCCAGAGGGGACTGAAGCTTTCTTT.

The V call is TRBV5-1, the J call TRBJ2-2, with D tentatively TRBD1 (5 bases). This CDR3 is built from 15 residues. Per the germline V gene, CDR1 is SGHRS and CDR2 is YFSETQ. Between the trimmed V and J ends, which lost 6 bases and 0 bases, there was a span of 12 bases. The CDR3, as DNA: TGCGCCAGCAAACTGGGGCCCCCGAACACCGGGGAGCTGTTTTTT. Amino acids: CASKLGPPNTGELFF. The entire variable domain, with the rest obtained from reference TRBV5-1 and TRBJ2-2, is as follows: KAGVTQTPRYLIKTRGQQVTLSCSPISGHRSVSWYQQTPGQGLQFLFEYFSETQRNKGNFPGRFSGRQFSNSRSEMNVSTLELGDSALYLCASKLGPPNTGELFFGEGSRLTVL.

The chain combines TRBV10-3 with TRBJ2-7; tentatively, D is TRBD2 (5 bases). The germline V gene encodes CDR1 ENHRY and CDR2 SYGVKD. The CDR3 covers 14 residues. With 6 bases removed from V and 3 bases from J, the gap between germline ends came to 15 bases. CDR3 protein: CAISKPGSDYEQYF. In DNA, the CDR3 is TGTGCCATCAGCAAGCCGGGATCTGACTACGAGCAGTACTTC.

This clone has a single count. V usage is TRBV15 and J usage is TRBJ1-6, with 9 positions matching TRBD1. Per germline, CDR1 LNHNV and CDR2 YYDKDF (reference sequence). V was clipped by 0 bases and J by 8 bases; unmatched bases: 11. CDR3 size: 18 residues. CDR3 residues: CATSRDGGTGRSYSPLHF. The CDR3 DNA follows: TGTGCCACCAGCAGAGATGGAGGGACAGGGCGATCGTATTCACCCCTCCACTTT.

The chain employs TRBV10-3 and TRBJ1-6; D is unclear. This CDR3 spans 13 amino acids. Looked up from germline, CDR1 is ENHRY and CDR2 is SYGVKD. Trimming stripped 10 bases from V and 11 bases from J, with 18 bases between. This CDR3 is CARGGMGNPPLHF. CDR3 nucleotides: TGTGCCAGGGGAGGGATGGGGAATCCACCCCTCCACTTT.

Only a few counts were recorded for this clone. J is TRBJ2-4 and V is TRBV29-1, with a possible D match to TRBD1 (6 bases). This CDR3 is built from 13 residues. Germline V CDR1 and CDR2: SQVTM, ANQGSEA. V dropped 4 bases and J dropped 2 bases, with 9 bases sitting between them. The CDR3 sequence is CSVGTGTKNIQYF. For the CDR3, the DNA is TGCAGCGTTGGAACAGGGACCAAAAACATTCAGTACTTC.